The following is a T cell receptor beta chain sequence with its context. Its target is not known. The sample comes from a study of T cell responses to AZD1222 COVID-19 vaccine. Study observations and caveats: The sample set comprised mostly white British donors with more females, and clonal diversity was possibly underestimated.

This CDR3 has 11 amino acids. Trimming shortened V by 2 bases and J by 4 bases, and 6 bases separated the two germline ends. The germline gives CDR1 DFQATT, CDR2 SNEGSKA (reference sequence). Generated by immunoSEQ multiplex PCR, the TCRdb table keeps only in-frame clones and is missing some. The sample has 150,000 or so clones, 75% to 95% seen once. This chain uses TRBV20-1 with TRBJ2-7, with TRBD1 as a possible D gene (5 bases). The sequence derives from an adult in good health. The specimen comprised peripheral blood, sampled on day 0 of AZD1222 vaccination. The CDR3 sequence: CSARQGYEQYF. In DNA, the CDR3 is TGCAGTGCTAGACAGGGTTACGAGCAGTACTTC.